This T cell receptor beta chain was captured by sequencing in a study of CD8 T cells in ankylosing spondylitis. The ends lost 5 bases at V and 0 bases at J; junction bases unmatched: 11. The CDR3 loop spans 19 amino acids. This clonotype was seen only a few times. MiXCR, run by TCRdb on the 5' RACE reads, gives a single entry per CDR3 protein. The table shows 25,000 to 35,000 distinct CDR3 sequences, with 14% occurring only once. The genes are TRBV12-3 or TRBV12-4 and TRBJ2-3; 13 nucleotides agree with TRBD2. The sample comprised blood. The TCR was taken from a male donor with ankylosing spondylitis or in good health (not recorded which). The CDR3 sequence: CASSPRRGTSGTSTDTQYF. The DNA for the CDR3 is TGTGCCAGCAGTCCCCGCAGGGGGACTAGCGGGACTAGCACAGATACGCAGTATTTT.